This T cell receptor beta chain was sequenced during a study of cytomegalovirus exposure and HLA in healthy donors. Study-wide findings and caveats: Cytomegalovirus-associated TCR beta chains were listed, numbering more than 150.

The CDR3 runs to 17 residues. Germline V lookup: CDR1 MNHNS, CDR2 SASEGT. Trimming stripped 3 bases from V and 4 bases from J, with 21 bases between. This table comes from immunoSEQ multiplex PCR, and its TCRdb copy is limited to in-frame clones, with some not included. The sample yields over 120,000 clones, approximately 94% seen once. Details on this clone: Its matching antigen is unknown.

This chain connects TRBV6-1 to TRBJ1-2; D may be TRBD1 (5 bases). Sequencing input: PBMCs. The receptor comes from a young man in good health and CMV-seropositive. CDR3 region: CASSEGLDGSGFYGYTF. As DNA, the CDR3 is TGTGCCAGCAGTGAGGGGCTAGACGGAAGCGGGTTCTATGGCTACACCTTC.